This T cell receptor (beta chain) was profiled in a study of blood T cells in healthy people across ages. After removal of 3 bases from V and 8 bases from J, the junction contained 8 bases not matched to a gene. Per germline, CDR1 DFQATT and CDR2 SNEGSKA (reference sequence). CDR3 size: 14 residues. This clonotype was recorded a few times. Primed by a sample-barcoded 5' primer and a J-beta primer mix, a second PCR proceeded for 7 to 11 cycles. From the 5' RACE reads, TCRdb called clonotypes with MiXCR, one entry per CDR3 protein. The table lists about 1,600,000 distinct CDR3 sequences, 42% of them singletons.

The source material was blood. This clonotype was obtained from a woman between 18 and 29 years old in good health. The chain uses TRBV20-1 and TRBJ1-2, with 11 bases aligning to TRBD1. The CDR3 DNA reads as TGCAGTGCTAGTCGGGGACAGGGGGTGGTCGGCTACACCTTC. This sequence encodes CSASRGQGVVGYTF.